These T cell receptor beta chains were read from a single sample in a study of graft-versus-host responses after intestinal transplantation. This table comes from immunoSEQ multiplex PCR, and its TCRdb copy is limited to in-frame clones, with some not included. The table records over 100,000 clones, around 90% of them present only once. Their cognate antigens are unknown. Specimen: unstimulated CD4+ T cells sorted from spleen or lymph node cells, collected before transplant. Source of these receptors: a human donor who was the organ donor for an intestinal transplant. CDR3s include the opening cysteine and the closing phenylalanine or tryptophan. The D gene is left open where the match is weak. Clone size, where shown, is once, few, many, or a class for clones that have expanded.

CDR3 length: 12; D gene: NA; V gene: TRBV5-1; J gene: TRBJ1-3; clone size: NA; CDR3 DNA: TGCGCCAGCAGCCCGTTGGGAAACACCATATATTTT; CDR3 protein: CASSPLGNTIYF
CDR3 length: 17; D gene: TRBD2; V gene: TRBV7-2; J gene: TRBJ2-1; clone size: NA; CDR3 DNA: TGTGCCAGCAGCTCTTATGGACTAGCGGGGACGTACAATGAGCAGTTCTTC; CDR3 protein: CASSSYGLAGTYNEQFF
CDR3 length: 14; D gene: NA; V gene: TRBV19; J gene: TRBJ2-3; clone size: NA; CDR3 DNA: TGTGCCAGTAGTATTACATTTAGCACAGATACGCAGTATTTT; CDR3 protein: CASSITFSTDTQYF
CDR3 length: 14; D gene: NA; V gene: TRBV7-9; J gene: TRBJ1-1; clone size: NA; CDR3 DNA: TGTGCCAGCAGCTTACAGGGAGCGGACACTGAAGCTTTCTTT; CDR3 protein: CASSLQGADTEAFF
CDR3 length: 12; D gene: NA; V gene: TRBV27; J gene: TRBJ2-3; clone size: once; CDR3 DNA: TGTGCCAGCAGTGGACCAGGGGATACGCAGTATTTT; CDR3 protein: CASSGPGDTQYF
CDR3 length: 15; D gene: NA; V gene: TRBV15; J gene: TRBJ2-3; clone size: NA; CDR3 DNA: TGTGCCACCAGCCTTTATCACTGGGGCACAGATACGCAGTATTTT; CDR3 protein: CATSLYHWGTDTQYF
CDR3 length: 13; D gene: TRBD2; V gene: TRBV2; J gene: TRBJ2-7; clone size: few; CDR3 DNA: TGTGCCAGTCGACTAGCGGGAGTTCACAAGCAGTACTTC; CDR3 protein: CASRLAGVHKQYF
CDR3 length: 14; D gene: NA; V gene: TRBV19; J gene: TRBJ2-6; clone size: NA; CDR3 DNA: TGTGCCAGTACCAAGGGGTCTGGGGCCAACGTCCTGACTTTC; CDR3 protein: CASTKGSGANVLTF
CDR3 length: 14; D gene: TRBD1; V gene: TRBV6-6; J gene: TRBJ1-2; clone size: NA; CDR3 DNA: TGTGCCAGCAGTTACCGACAGGGTGGCTATGGCTACACCTTC; CDR3 protein: CASSYRQGGYGYTF
CDR3 length: 14; D gene: TRBD1; V gene: TRBV28; J gene: TRBJ1-5; clone size: NA; CDR3 DNA: TGTGCCAGCAGTCGGGACAGGGCGGGAGAGCCCCAGCATTTT; CDR3 protein: CASSRDRAGEPQHF
CDR3 length: 14; D gene: TRBD1; V gene: TRBV7-8; J gene: TRBJ2-3; clone size: NA; CDR3 DNA: TGTGCCAGCAGCTTAGAACAGGGGATGGATACGCAGTATTTT; CDR3 protein: CASSLEQGMDTQYF
CDR3 length: 13; D gene: NA; V gene: TRBV6-6; J gene: TRBJ1-5; clone size: NA; CDR3 DNA: TGTGCCAGCAGTACACGGGGGGGACAGCCCCAGCATTTT; CDR3 protein: CASSTRGGQPQHF